The T cell receptor (beta chain) under discussion was sequenced for a study of identical twins. This clonotype has just one count. TCRdb recomputed calls from the 5' RACE reads with MiXCR, one row per CDR3 protein. The sample records 540,000 or so distinct CDR3 sequences, about a fifth being singletons. V dropped 2 bases and J dropped 2 bases, with 3 bases sitting between them. The CDR3 spans 12 residues. Germline CDR1 and CDR2: MNHEY and SVGAGI. This same sample was also taken into another study, of yellow fever vaccine responses in identical twins.

V gene TRBV6-5 combines with J gene TRBJ1-1; D not resolved. Material for sequencing was CD4+ T cells sorted from blood. The sequence came from a woman between 18 and 29 years old in good health. CDR3 DNA sequence: TGTGCCAGCAGTTACCCCAACACTGAAGCTTTCTTT. Protein product: CASSYPNTEAFF.